The following is a T cell receptor beta chain sequence with its context. Trimming took 3 bases from V and 11 from J, leaving 20 bases between them. The germline CDR1 and CDR2 sequences are GTSNPN and SVGIG (reference sequence). The CDR3 contains 14 residues. Per the original data handling: Researchers report that nucleated cell counts were estimated from reference gene primer amplification. TCRdb keeps only in-frame clones here, not all; method: immunoSEQ multiplex PCR. The V and J calls and clone size were taken over from that table, and D and trimming were inferred from the DNA. The sample shows some 100,000 clones, 70% to 80% of them seen only once. The sample originates from a study of blood T cell repertoires in COVID-19. Study-level information: Acute and convalescent COVID-19 samples came from the United States, Italy and Spain. The analysed material was cDNA or gDNA that came from T cells, B-cell-depleted T cells, or PBMCs.

This clonotype originated in a man between 65 and 85 years old with acute or convalescent COVID-19. The sequencing input was peripheral blood. The chain employs TRBV30 and TRBJ2-1, with a tentative D call TRBD2 (6 bases). CDR3 nucleotides: TGTGCCTGGAGCCCGGTAGGGAGGATAGGGCAGCAGTTCTTC. Translating it yields CAWSPVGRIGQQFF.